Below, one T cell receptor (beta chain) is given with its context. CDR1 and CDR2 from the germline V gene are SGHRS and YFSETQ. The CDR3 has 14 amino acids. V was cut by 2 bases and J by 1 base, with 6 bases left in between. The sample comes from a study of cytomegalovirus exposure and HLA in healthy donors. The PCR used 60 Vbeta and 13 Jbeta primers. Sequenced by immunoSEQ multiplex PCR; TCRdb stores in-frame clones only, minus some. The sample holds some 130,000 clones, roughly 78% seen once. This TCR derives from a male donor in good health and CMV-seronegative. The chain employs TRBV5-1 and TRBJ2-2, with D unresolved. The sample consisted of PBMCs. CDR3 DNA sequence: TGCGCCAGCAGCTTCTCGAGGAACACCGGGGAGCTGTTTTTT. Its translation: CASSFSRNTGELFF.